These 4 T cell receptor beta chains were all obtained from the same sample, sequenced in a study of breast tumors, draining lymph nodes, adjacent tissues. TCRdb reprocessed the multiplex PCR reads with MiXCR, giving one entry per CDR3 protein. The sample includes approximately 52,000 distinct CDR3 sequences, about 40% seen only once; the top ten take over 9.5%. Sequencing was performed on breast tumor tissue. These TCRs come from a female donor with breast cancer. Some clones in this sample may be carry-over from other donors' samples.

This clonotype was detected many times. V gene TRBV29-1 combines with J gene TRBJ2-3, with 8 bases fitting TRBD2. CDR3 length: 16 amino acids. Per germline, CDR1 SQVTM and CDR2 ANQGSEA. Germline trimming cut 6 bases from V and 5 bases from J; bases unmatched to any gene: 16. CDR3 protein: CSVEGGLAGSLDTQYF. The DNA of the CDR3 is TGCAGCGTGGAGGGGGGGTTAGCGGGAAGTCTAGATACGCAGTATTTT.

This clonotype was seen repeatedly, ten times or more. The rearrangement joins TRBV20-1 to TRBJ2-1; D is undetermined. V lost 5 bases and J lost 5, with 19 bases in between. The CDR3 runs 15 residues. Germline V gene sequence: CDR1 DFQATT, CDR2 SNEGSKA (reference sequence). CDR3 loop: CSAQDPSKGDNEQFF. The CDR3 DNA reads as TGCAGTGCTCAGGATCCAAGTAAGGGTGACAATGAGCAGTTCTTC.

This clonotype was observed many times. The chain recombines TRBV6-6 with TRBJ2-5; D gene unclear. V shed 3 bases and J shed 3 bases, with 11 bases lying between them. Germline lookup yields CDR1 MNHNY and CDR2 SVGAGI (reference sequence). This CDR3 is 14 amino acids long. CDR3 in amino acids: CASSYRVREETQYF. CDR3 nucleotides: TGTGCCAGCAGTTATAGGGTACGAGAAGAGACCCAGTACTTC.

The V and J genes are TRBV10-3 and TRBJ2-7, with 7 bases that match TRBD2. The ends lost 8 bases at V and 5 bases at J; junction bases unmatched: 6. This CDR3 has 12 residues. Looked up from germline, CDR1 is ENHRY and CDR2 is SYGVKD. CDR3 in amino acids: CAIGEGRNEQYF. The CDR3, as DNA: TGTGCCATCGGGGAGGGAAGGAACGAGCAGTACTTC.